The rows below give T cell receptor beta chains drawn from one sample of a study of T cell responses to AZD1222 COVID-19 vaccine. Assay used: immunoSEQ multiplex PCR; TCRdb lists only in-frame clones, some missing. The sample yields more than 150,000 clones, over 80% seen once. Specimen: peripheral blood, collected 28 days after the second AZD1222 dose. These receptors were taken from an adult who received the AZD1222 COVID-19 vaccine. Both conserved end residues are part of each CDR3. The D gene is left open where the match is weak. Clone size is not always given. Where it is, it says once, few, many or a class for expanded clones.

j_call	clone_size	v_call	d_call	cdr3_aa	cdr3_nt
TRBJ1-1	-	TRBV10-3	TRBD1	CAISRQGGDTEAFF	TGTGCCATCAGTCGACAGGGTGGTGACACTGAAGCTTTCTTT
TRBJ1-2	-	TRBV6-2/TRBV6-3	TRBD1	CASSSPTGNYGYTF	TGTGCCAGCAGTTCCCCGACAGGGAACTATGGCTACACCTTC
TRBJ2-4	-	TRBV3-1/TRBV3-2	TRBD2	CASSQRSWLAGLLAKNIQYF	TGTGCCAGCAGCCAACGGTCGTGGCTAGCGGGACTTTTAGCCAAAAACATTCAGTACTTC
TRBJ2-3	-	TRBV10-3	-	CAISESTDTQYF	TGTGCCATCAGTGAAAGCACAGATACGCAGTATTTT
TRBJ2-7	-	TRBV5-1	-	CASSRDSTYEQYF	TGCGCCAGCAGTCGGGACTCCACCTACGAGCAGTACTTC
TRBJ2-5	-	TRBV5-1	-	CASSSAGSWGETQYF	TGCGCCAGCAGCTCTGCTGGGTCCTGGGGGGAGACCCAGTACTTC
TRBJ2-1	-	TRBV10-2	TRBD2	CASSESPVAGGGYNEQFF	TGCGCCAGCAGTGAGTCTCCGGTGGCGGGAGGGGGCTACAATGAGCAGTTCTTC
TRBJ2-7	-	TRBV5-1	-	CASSLGDYEQYF	TGCGCCAGCTCTCTGGGCGACTACGAGCAGTACTTC
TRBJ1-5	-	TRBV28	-	CASSLSGASNQPQHF	TGTGCCAGCAGTTTATCCGGCGCTAGCAATCAGCCCCAGCATTTT
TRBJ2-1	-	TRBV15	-	CATSRDLVSARNEQFF	TGTGCCACCAGCAGAGATCTAGTCTCAGCTCGCAATGAGCAGTTCTTC
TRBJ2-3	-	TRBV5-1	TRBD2	CASSPWTSGLRTDTQYF	TGCGCCAGCAGCCCGTGGACTAGCGGGCTGCGCACAGATACGCAGTATTTT
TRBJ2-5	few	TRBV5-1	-	CASSLGAGVGETQYF	TGCGCCAGCAGCCTGGGGGCGGGAGTTGGAGAGACCCAGTACTTC
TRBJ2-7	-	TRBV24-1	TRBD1	CATSDPGTGWEQYF	TGTGCCACCAGTGATCCTGGGACAGGTTGGGAGCAGTACTTC
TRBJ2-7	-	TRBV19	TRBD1	CATRGGQGEYEQYF	TGTGCCACCCGCGGGGGACAGGGGGAATACGAGCAGTACTTC
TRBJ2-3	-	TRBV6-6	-	CASRPGTSTDTQYF	TGTGCCAGCAGACCCGGGACTAGCACAGATACGCAGTATTTT
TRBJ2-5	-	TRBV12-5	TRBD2	CAPSTGTSERPETQYF	TGTGCTCCCTCCACCGGGACTAGCGAGCGTCCAGAGACCCAGTACTTC
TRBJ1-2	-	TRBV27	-	CASSFGQGQGYTF	TGTGCCAGCAGTTTCGGGCAGGGTCAGGGCTACACCTTC
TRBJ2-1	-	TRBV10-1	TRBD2	CASSESRGTRSNEQFF	TGCGCCAGCAGTGAGTCGAGGGGGACTAGGTCTAATGAGCAGTTCTTC
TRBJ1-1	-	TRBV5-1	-	CASSPGDGMNTEAFF	TGCGCCAGCAGTCCGGGGGACGGCATGAACACTGAAGCTTTCTTT
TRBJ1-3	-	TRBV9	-	CASSVARDLGTGNTIYF	TGTGCCAGCAGCGTAGCTCGGGACTTAGGGACTGGAAACACCATATATTTT
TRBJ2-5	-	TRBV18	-	CASSPSGIQETQYF	TGTGCCAGCTCACCCAGCGGTATCCAAGAGACCCAGTACTTC
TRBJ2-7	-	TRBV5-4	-	CASSQQGYEQYF	TGTGCCAGCAGCCAACAGGGCTACGAGCAGTACTTC
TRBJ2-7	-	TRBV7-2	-	CASSLQGPYEQYF	TGTGCCAGCAGCTTACAGGGACCCTACGAGCAGTACTTC
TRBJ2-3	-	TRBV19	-	CASSAGRVFTDTQYF	TGTGCCAGTAGTGCAGGGCGGGTTTTCACAGATACGCAGTATTTT
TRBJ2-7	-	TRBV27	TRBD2	CASTPAASGSREQYF	TGTGCCAGCACCCCCGCGGCTAGCGGGAGTCGCGAGCAGTACTTC
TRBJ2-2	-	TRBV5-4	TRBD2	CASSSTSGRARITGELFF	TGTGCCAGCAGCTCGACTAGCGGGAGGGCCCGGATCACCGGGGAGCTGTTTTTT
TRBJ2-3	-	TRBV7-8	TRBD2	CASSLAWSGGLAGRDTQYF	TGTGCCAGCAGCTTAGCGTGGAGTGGAGGACTAGCGGGACGAGATACGCAGTATTTT
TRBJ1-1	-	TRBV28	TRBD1	CASSLFGTDRGAFF	TGTGCCAGCAGTTTATTCGGGACGGACAGGGGCGCTTTCTTT
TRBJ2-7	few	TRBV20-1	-	CSASPLRAGTIYEQYF	TGCAGTGCTAGTCCTCTTAGGGCAGGGACCATATACGAGCAGTACTTC
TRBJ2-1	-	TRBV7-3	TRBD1	CASSPNPPGQGANEQFF	TGTGCCAGCAGCCCGAACCCCCCGGGACAGGGTGCTAATGAGCAGTTCTTC
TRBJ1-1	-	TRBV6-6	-	CASSYKGNTEAFF	TGTGCCAGCAGTTACAAGGGTAACACTGAAGCTTTCTTT
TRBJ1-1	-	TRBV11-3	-	CASSEAGSNTEAFF	TGTGCCAGCAGCGAAGCAGGGTCCAACACTGAAGCTTTCTTT
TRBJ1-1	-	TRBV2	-	CASGPPGPKNTEAFF	TGTGCCAGCGGCCCCCCCGGGCCTAAGAACACTGAAGCTTTCTTT
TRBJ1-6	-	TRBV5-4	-	CASSLDRRGGSPLHF	TGTGCCAGCAGCTTGGACAGAAGGGGAGGTTCACCCCTCCACTTT
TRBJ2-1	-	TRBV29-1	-	CSVDPGGTSGRYNEQFF	TGCAGCGTTGACCCAGGGGGCACTAGCGGCCGATACAATGAGCAGTTCTTC
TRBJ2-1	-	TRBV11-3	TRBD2	CASSCLAVYNEQFF	TGTGCCAGCAGCTGCCTAGCGGTTTACAATGAGCAGTTCTTC
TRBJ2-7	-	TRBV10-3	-	CAISHTGYEQYF	TGTGCCATCAGTCATACAGGGTACGAGCAGTACTTC
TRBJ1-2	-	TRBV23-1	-	CASSQPPEGYYGYTF	TGCGCCAGCAGTCAACCCCCAGAGGGGTACTATGGCTACACCTTC
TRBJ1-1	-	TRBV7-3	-	CASSLQGWVTEAFF	TGTGCCAGCAGCTTACAGGGGTGGGTCACTGAAGCTTTCTTT
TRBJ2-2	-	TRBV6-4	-	CASSDRLGGELFF	TGTGCCAGCAGTGACCGACTAGGCGGGGAGCTGTTTTTT
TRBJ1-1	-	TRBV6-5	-	CASSQAVSVTEAFF	TGTGCCAGCAGTCAGGCCGTGTCGGTCACTGAAGCTTTCTTT
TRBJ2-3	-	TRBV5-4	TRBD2	CASSPAGGSTDTQYF	TGTGCCAGCAGCCCAGCGGGAGGAAGCACAGATACGCAGTATTTT